What follows is one T cell receptor beta chain and its context. This sample was taken from a study of shared clonotypes between healthy human individuals. About 30,000 T cell genomes (roughly 220 ng DNA) went into each sorted-subset replicate. Measured with immunoSEQ multiplex PCR; TCRdb has only the in-frame clones, and not every one. The sample lists 2.5 million or so clones; about 92% were seen once. From germline, CDR1 is GTSNPN and CDR2 SVGIG (reference sequence). V shed 3 bases, J shed 1 base, and the junction held 6 bases outside the gene matches. The CDR3 has 14 amino acids. Nashville, Tennessee was home to all donors, who were Caucasian adults.

The source material was naive CD4+ T cells sorted from blood. Subset specified: CD45RA+ positively selected. The chain carries TRBV30 and TRBJ2-7; 7 bases match TRBD2. This TCR was recovered from a man aged 18-30 years in good health. DNA for the CDR3: TGTGCCTGGAGGTCGGCGGGAGTATCCTACGAGCAGTACTTC. It yields the protein CAWRSAGVSYEQYF.